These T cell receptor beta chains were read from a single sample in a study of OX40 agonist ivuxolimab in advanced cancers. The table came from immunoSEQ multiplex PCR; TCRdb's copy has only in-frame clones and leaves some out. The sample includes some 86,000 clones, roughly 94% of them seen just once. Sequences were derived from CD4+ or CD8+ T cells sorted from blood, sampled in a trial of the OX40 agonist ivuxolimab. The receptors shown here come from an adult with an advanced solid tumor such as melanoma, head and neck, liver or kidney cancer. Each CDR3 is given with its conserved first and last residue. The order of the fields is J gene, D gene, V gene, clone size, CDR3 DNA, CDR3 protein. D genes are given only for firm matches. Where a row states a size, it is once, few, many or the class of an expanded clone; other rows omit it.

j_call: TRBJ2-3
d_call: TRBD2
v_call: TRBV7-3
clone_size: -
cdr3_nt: TGTGCCAGCAGCGAGCTAGCGGGGGAGGTGGATACGCAGTATTTT
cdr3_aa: CASSELAGEVDTQYF

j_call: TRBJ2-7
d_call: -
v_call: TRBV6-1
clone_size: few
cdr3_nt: TGTGCCAGCAGTGCAACCGGGCACTACGAGCAGTACTTC
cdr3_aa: CASSATGHYEQYF

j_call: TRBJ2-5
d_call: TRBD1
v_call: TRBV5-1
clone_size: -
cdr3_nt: TGCGCCAGCAGCCCCACAACGCCACCGGGGACAGGGGTGGAGGAGACCCAGTACTTC
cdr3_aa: CASSPTTPPGTGVEETQYF

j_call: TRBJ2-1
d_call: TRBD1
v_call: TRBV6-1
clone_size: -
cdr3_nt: TGTGCCAGCAACCCCTGGACAGGGGGCGGTCCGTTCTTC
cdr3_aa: CASNPWTGGGPFF

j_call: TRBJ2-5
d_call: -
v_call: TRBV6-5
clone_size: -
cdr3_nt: TGTGCCAGCAGTTACCCGGGATTCCAAGAGACCCAGTACTTC
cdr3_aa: CASSYPGFQETQYF

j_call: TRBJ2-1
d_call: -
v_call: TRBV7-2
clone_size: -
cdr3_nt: TGTGCCAGCAGCTCCCCCGGGCGGGGGCGCTCCTACAATGAGCAGTTCTTC
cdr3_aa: CASSSPGRGRSYNEQFF

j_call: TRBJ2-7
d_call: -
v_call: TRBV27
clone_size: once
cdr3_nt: TGTGCCAGCAGTTTATCGTTGGGGGGCCCCTCCTACGAGCAGTACTTC
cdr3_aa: CASSLSLGGPSYEQYF

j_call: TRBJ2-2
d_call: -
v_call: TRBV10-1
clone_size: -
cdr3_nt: TGCGCCAGCAGTGAGTCGTTGTTGGACAAGAACACCGGGGAGCTGTTTTTT
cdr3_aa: CASSESLLDKNTGELFF

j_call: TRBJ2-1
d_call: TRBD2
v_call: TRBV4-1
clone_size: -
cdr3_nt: TGCGCCAGCAGCCAAGCTAGCGGGGGGGCCTACAATGAGCAGTTCTTC
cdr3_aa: CASSQASGGAYNEQFF

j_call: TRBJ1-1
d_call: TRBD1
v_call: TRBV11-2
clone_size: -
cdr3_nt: TGTGCCAGCAGCTTAGGAACGACAGGGTTTGACACTGAAGCTTTCTTT
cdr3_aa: CASSLGTTGFDTEAFF

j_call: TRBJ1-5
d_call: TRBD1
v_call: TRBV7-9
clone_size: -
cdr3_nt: TGTGCCAGCAGCTCGCAGGGGGCGCAGGTCAATCAGCCCCAGCATTTT
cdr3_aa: CASSSQGAQVNQPQHF

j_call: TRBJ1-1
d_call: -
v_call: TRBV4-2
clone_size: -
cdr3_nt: TGTGCCAGCAGCCAAGATTATAGGGACCTTGAAGCTTTCTTT
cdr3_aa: CASSQDYRDLEAFF

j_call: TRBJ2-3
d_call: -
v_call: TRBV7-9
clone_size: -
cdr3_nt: TGTGCCAGCAGCTTAGACTTCGGCAAGGGTCCCACAGATACGCAGTATTTT
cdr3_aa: CASSLDFGKGPTDTQYF

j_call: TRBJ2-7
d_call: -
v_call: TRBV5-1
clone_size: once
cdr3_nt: TGCGCCAGCAGCTTATCCCCAGGAGACTCCTACGAGCAGTACTTC
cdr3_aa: CASSLSPGDSYEQYF

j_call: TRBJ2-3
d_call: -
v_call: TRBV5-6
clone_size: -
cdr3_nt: TGTGCCAGCCGAATAGGCGGGACTAGCACAGATACGCAGTATTTT
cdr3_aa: CASRIGGTSTDTQYF

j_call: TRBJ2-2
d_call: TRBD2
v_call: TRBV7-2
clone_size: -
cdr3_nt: TGTGCCAGCAGCACAGGGCTTGGACTAGCTCCCGGGGAGCTGTTTTTT
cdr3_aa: CASSTGLGLAPGELFF

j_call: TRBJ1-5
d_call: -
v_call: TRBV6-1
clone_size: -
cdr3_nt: TGTGCCAGCAGCCCAGCCAACAGGGGCAATCAGCCCCAGCATTTT
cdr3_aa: CASSPANRGNQPQHF

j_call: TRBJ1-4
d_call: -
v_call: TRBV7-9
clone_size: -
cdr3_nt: TGTGCCAGCAGCTTAGTTTCTAATGAAAAACTGTTTTTT
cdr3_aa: CASSLVSNEKLFF

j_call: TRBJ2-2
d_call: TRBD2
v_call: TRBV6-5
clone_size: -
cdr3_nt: TGTGCCGGGGGACGAAGCGGGGCCGGGGAGCTGTTTTTT
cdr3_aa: CAGGRSGAGELFF